Listed here are 14 T cell receptor beta chains from one sample, sequenced in a study of blood T cell repertoires in COVID-19. Data came from immunoSEQ multiplex PCR; TCRdb stores just in-frame clones and leaves some out. The data hold 200,000 to 250,000 clones, with 88% observed a single time. The sample comprised PBMCs or T cells enriched from blood (not recorded which). These receptors all stem from a woman aged 50 to 65 with acute COVID-19.

CDR3 sequence: CSVEDQGTVTF. The CDR3 DNA sequence: TGCAGCGTTGAAGATCAGGGCACGGTTACCTTC. The chain couples TRBV29-1 to TRBJ1-2; the D gene is possibly TRBD1 (5 bases). V lost 0 bases and J 14 bases, leaving 13 bases between the germline ends. This CDR3 spans 11 amino acids. CDR1 is SQVTM and CDR2 is ANQGSEA in the germline V gene.

By share of the sample, this clone is medium-sized. The V call is TRBV27, the J call TRBJ1-1; 9 nucleotides align to TRBD1. Germline CDR1 and CDR2: MNHEY and SMNVEV (reference sequence). The junction had 5 bases not matched to a gene; V was cut back by 2 bases and J by 4 bases. This CDR3 has 15 amino acids. CDR3 sequence reads: CASSLGTGLGTEAFF. The CDR3 bases are TGTGCCAGCAGTTTAGGGACAGGGCTTGGCACTGAAGCTTTCTTT.

The rearrangement uses TRBV11-2 and TRBJ2-7; no reliable D call. The CDR3 totals 13 residues. Per the germline V gene, CDR1 is SGHAT and CDR2 is FQNNGV. With 5 bases removed from V and 2 bases from J, the gap between germline ends came to 10 bases. Written as DNA, the CDR3 is TGTGCCAGCAGCGCTCGTACAACCTACGAGCAGTACTTC. Residues: CASSARTTYEQYF.

A single count supports this clone. The chain links TRBV30 to TRBJ1-1; D gene unclear. The CDR3 runs 17 residues. CDR1 is GTSNPN, CDR2 SVGIG, per germline (reference sequence). The V gene lost 2 bases and the J gene lost 1 base, with 20 bases spanning the gap. In DNA, the CDR3 is TGTGCCTGGAGTATCCGCCTGGCCAGACTAGAGAACACTGAAGCTTTCTTT. Amino acids: CAWSIRLARLENTEAFF.

This clone showed up just once. The rearrangement uses TRBV29-1 and TRBJ1-5, with 7 bases aligning to TRBD1. This CDR3 region has 14 residues. CDR1 is SQVTM, CDR2 ANQGSEA, per germline. V dropped 4 bases and J dropped 6; count of bases not matched to a gene: 9. The CDR3 is CSVGQGVGRQPQHF. The CDR3 DNA is TGCAGCGTTGGACAGGGCGTCGGGCGTCAGCCCCAGCATTTT.

This chain joins TRBV19 and TRBJ1-5, with TRBD1 matching 7 bases. V gave up 6 bases and J gave up 10 bases; unmatched junction bases: 12. This CDR3 contains 14 residues. The V gene's germline CDR1 is LNHDA and CDR2 SQIVND (reference sequence). In DNA, the CDR3 is TGTGCCAGTAGGGGGACAGTTTCCCTCGGACCCCAGCATTTT. Translation: CASRGTVSLGPQHF.

The chain combines TRBV28 with TRBJ1-1; possible D gene TRBD1, 5 bases. The CDR3 loop spans 15 amino acids. CDR1 and CDR2 (germline): MDHEN, SYDVKM. Trimming took off 0 bases at V and 0 bases at J, with 8 bases between the two ends. DNA of the CDR3: TGTGCCAGCAGTTTATGGGGGGGGATGAACACTGAAGCTTTCTTT. This codes for CASSLWGGMNTEAFF.

This rearrangement joins TRBV3-1 (or the pseudogene TRBV3-2) to TRBJ1-5; D is ambiguous. V was clipped by 1 base and J by 1 base, with 11 bases between them. The CDR3 length is 16 residues. Per germline, CDR1 LGHDT and CDR2 YNNKEL (reference sequence). The CDR3 loop reads CASSQGLWRSNQPQHF. The CDR3 DNA reads TGTGCCAGCAGCCAAGGATTATGGCGGAGCAATCAGCCCCAGCATTTT.

The chain uses TRBV2 and TRBJ2-7; 9 bases map to TRBD2. Germline V gene sequence: CDR1 SNHLY, CDR2 FYNNEI. The CDR3 runs to 15 residues. J was trimmed by 7 bases and V by 8 bases; bases with no gene match: 15. The CDR3 protein is CASLGWASGAGEQYF. The CDR3 bases are TGTGCCAGCCTGGGGTGGGCTAGCGGGGCTGGGGAGCAGTACTTC.

The chain employs TRBV12-5 and TRBJ1-2; D call uncertain. Germline V lookup: CDR1 LGHNT, CDR2 FRNRAP. The CDR3 extends over 13 amino acids. Trimming removed 6 bases from V and 4 bases from J, with 12 bases in between. CDR3 sequence reads: CASGAGSSYGYTF. In DNA, the CDR3 is TGTGCTAGTGGCGCGGGGAGCAGCTATGGCTACACCTTC. Using reference TRBV12-5 and TRBJ1-2 for the parts outside the CDR3, the full variable domain is DARVTQTPRHKVTEMGQEVTMRCQPILGHNTVFWYRQTMMQGLELLAYFRNRAPLDDSGMPKDRFSAEMPDATLATLKIQPSEPRDSAVYFCASGAGSSYGYTFGSGTRLTVV.

This clone was seen repeatedly, ten times or more. The V gene is TRBV19, the J gene TRBJ2-7, with D tentatively TRBD2 (5 bases). Trimming removed 3 bases from V and 4 bases from J, with 10 bases in between. Germline V CDR1 and CDR2: LNHDA, SQIVND (reference sequence). This CDR3 contains 13 residues. CDR3 sequence (DNA): TGTGCCAGTAGTATTGGTGGGAGATACGAGCAGTACTTC. This codes for CASSIGGRYEQYF.

V usage is TRBV25-1 and J usage is TRBJ1-1; D perhaps matches TRBD1 (5 bases). CDR3 length: 13 residues. V lost 7 bases and J lost 8, with 17 bases in between. CDR1 is MGHDK, CDR2 SYGVNS, per germline. CDR3 DNA: TGTGCCAGCAAACAGGACCCGAGCGGGGAAGCTTTCTTT. Translated: CASKQDPSGEAFF.

The chain joins TRBV7-2 to TRBJ2-1; 7 positions agree with TRBD1. V lost 1 base to trimming and J lost 1 base; unmatched junction nucleotides: 4. The germline V gene has CDR1 SGHTA and CDR2 FQGNSA. This CDR3 is 16 amino acids long. The CDR3 DNA sequence: TGTGCCAGCAGCTTAGGGACAGGCTTTTCCTACAATGAGCAGTTCTTC. Encoded protein: CASSLGTGFSYNEQFF.

The chain joins TRBV7-3 to TRBJ1-1; D remains ambiguous. The V and J ends lost 5 bases and 1 base respectively, with 8 bases between them. This CDR3 is built from 13 residues. Germline V gene lookup returns CDR1 SGHTA and CDR2 FQGTGA. CDR3 sequence reads: CASSLAGNTEAFF. CDR3 in DNA: TGTGCCAGCAGCCTTGCAGGGAACACTGAAGCTTTCTTT.